These 21 T cell receptor beta chains originate from one sample sequenced in a study of monozygotic twins with inflammatory bowel disease. From the 5' RACE reads, TCRdb lists one entry per CDR3 protein and no DNA. Its listing shows hundreds of thousands of distinct CDR3 sequences. The sequencing sample was made of blood. The receptor source for this set is a human donor with ulcerative colitis or Crohn's disease, or a healthy co-twin of an affected twin (not recorded which).

The chain joins TRBV12-3 or TRBV12-4 to TRBJ1-2. The CDR3 runs 13 residues. The CDR3 sequence is CASRRGGIYGYTF.

This chain links TRBV9 with TRBJ2-4; TCRdb's assignment of TRBD2 cannot be checked, as there is no DNA. Germline CDR1 is SGDLS and CDR2 is YYNGEE. This CDR3 is 19 amino acids long. CDR3 sequence: CASSTGLAGGPSAKNIQYF.

The rearrangement joins TRBV20-1 to TRBJ1-2; TCRdb reports TRBD1, a call that lacks DNA to check it against. Per the germline V gene, CDR1 is DFQATT and CDR2 is SNEGSKA (reference sequence). The CDR3 covers 12 residues. This CDR3 is CSASIQGYGYTF.

V is TRBV4-3 and J is TRBJ2-7; the TRBD2 assignment by TCRdb is unverifiable without DNA. The germline V gene encodes CDR1 LGHNA and CDR2 YSLEER. The CDR3 sequence is 16 residues long. The CDR3 region is CASSQDASGRWGEQYF.

The V call is TRBV18, the J call TRBJ2-3; lacking DNA, the TRBD1 call made by TCRdb goes unchecked. The CDR3 loop spans 16 amino acids. Germline CDR1 reads KGHSH; CDR2 reads LQKENI. CDR3 sequence reads: CASSPEPRGSTDTQYF.

This rearrangement joins TRBV12-3 or TRBV12-4 to TRBJ2-1; TCRdb picks TRBD2, but there is no DNA to check that call. The CDR3 is 14 amino acids. The CDR3: CASSPSGSLYEQFF.

The chain combines TRBV6-2 or TRBV6-3 with TRBJ2-5. The CDR3 has 12 residues. Germline V lookup: CDR1 MNHEY, CDR2 SVGEGT. The CDR3 here is CASSLVKETQYF.

The chain recombines TRBV10-3 with TRBJ2-5; lacking DNA, the TRBD1 call made by TCRdb goes unchecked. The CDR3 is 13 amino acids. CDR1 and CDR2 from the germline V gene are ENHRY and SYGVKD. This CDR3 reads CAISRDAKETQYF.

The gene calls are TRBV7-2 and TRBJ2-1; TCRdb's D call, TRBD1, is unchecked because there is no DNA. This CDR3 has 14 residues. Looked up from germline, CDR1 is SGHTA and CDR2 is FQGNSA. CDR3: CASSLGSQGNEQFF. The full variable domain, completed using reference TRBV7-2 and TRBJ2-1, is GAGVSQSPSNKVTEKGKDVELRCDPISGHTALYWYRQSLGQGLEFLIYFQGNSAPDKSGLPSDRFSAERTGGSVSTLTIQRTQQEDSAVYLCASSLGSQGNEQFFGPGTRLTVL.

This rearrangement joins TRBV30 to TRBJ2-5; TCRdb returns TRBD2, unconfirmable since there is no DNA. The CDR3 runs 12 residues. From germline, CDR1 is GTSNPN and CDR2 SVGIG (reference sequence). Here the CDR3 reads CAWRGRQETQYF.

CDR3 residues: CASSSTGTNNSPLHF. This chain joins TRBV7-2 and TRBJ1-6; TCRdb calls TRBD1, which cannot be checked without DNA. This CDR3 comprises 15 residues. Looked up from germline, CDR1 is SGHTA and CDR2 is FQGNSA.

J is TRBJ2-5 and V is TRBV18; TCRdb selects TRBD1, and the lack of DNA leaves this call unchecked. The CDR3 runs to 15 residues. Germline values: CDR1 KGHSH, CDR2 LQKENI. This chain's CDR3 is CASSRAGGHQETQYF.

The V and J genes are TRBV7-9 and TRBJ2-2; the D call from TCRdb, TRBD1, cannot be confirmed without DNA. The CDR3 sequence is 16 residues long. Germline V gene data show CDR1 as SEHNR and CDR2 as FQNEAQ (reference sequence). CDR3 sequence reads: CASSSRQDSNTGELFF.

J is TRBJ2-5 and V is TRBV6-1; the TCRdb D gene call, TRBD2, has no DNA to confirm it. Germline V lookup: CDR1 MNHNS, CDR2 SASEGT. This CDR3 is 14 amino acids long. CDR3 sequence: CASSRSVLQETQYF.

The rearrangement joins TRBV2 to TRBJ1-2. This CDR3 is 14 amino acids long. The germline V gene encodes CDR1 SNHLY and CDR2 FYNNEI. This CDR3 is CASSPDLANYGYTF. Filled out from reference TRBV2 and TRBJ1-2, the complete variable domain reads EPEVTQTPSHQVTQMGQEVILRCVPISNHLYFYWYRQILGQKVEFLVSFYNNEISEKSEIFDDQFSVERPDGSNFTLKIRSTKLEDSAMYFCASSPDLANYGYTFGSGTRLTVV.

The rearrangement joins TRBV27 to TRBJ2-2. The CDR3 runs 14 residues. Germline V gene lookup returns CDR1 MNHEY and CDR2 SMNVEV (reference sequence). The CDR3 reads CASSLGVLAGELFF.

The V gene is TRBV6-1, the J gene TRBJ2-5; TCRdb's D call, TRBD1, is unchecked because there is no DNA. The CDR3 covers 16 residues. Germline V lookup: CDR1 MNHNS, CDR2 SASEGT. CDR3 amino acids: CASRRPGTANQETQYF.

The chain is built from TRBV11-2 and TRBJ2-2; TCRdb's D call of TRBD1 is untestable without DNA. The CDR3 consists of 15 residues. Germline V gene data show CDR1 as SGHAT and CDR2 as FQNNGV. The CDR3 loop reads CASNHLGGDAGELFF.

The V gene is TRBV29-1, the J gene TRBJ1-5; with no DNA, the TCRdb D assignment of TRBD1 cannot be verified. The length of the CDR3 is 14 residues. In germline, CDR1 is SQVTM, CDR2 ANQGSEA. CDR3 in amino acids: CSVTGTGVDQPQHF. Using reference TRBV29-1 and TRBJ1-5 for the parts outside the CDR3, the full variable domain is SAVISQKPSRDICQRGTSLTIQCQVDSQVTMMFWYRQQPGQSLTLIATANQGSEATYESGFVIDKFPISRPNLTFSTLTVSNMSPEDSSIYLCSVTGTGVDQPQHFGDGTRLSIL.

The chain uses TRBV27 and TRBJ2-1. This CDR3 region has 13 residues. Germline CDR1 is MNHEY and CDR2 is SMNVEV (reference sequence). CDR3 amino acids: CASKTGWASEQFF.

The J gene is TRBJ1-6, the V gene TRBV5-1; as DNA is missing, the TRBD1 call by TCRdb cannot be tested. The CDR3 is 13 residues long. Germline V gene data show CDR1 as SGHRS and CDR2 as YFSETQ. The CDR3 protein is CASRGQDNSPLHF.